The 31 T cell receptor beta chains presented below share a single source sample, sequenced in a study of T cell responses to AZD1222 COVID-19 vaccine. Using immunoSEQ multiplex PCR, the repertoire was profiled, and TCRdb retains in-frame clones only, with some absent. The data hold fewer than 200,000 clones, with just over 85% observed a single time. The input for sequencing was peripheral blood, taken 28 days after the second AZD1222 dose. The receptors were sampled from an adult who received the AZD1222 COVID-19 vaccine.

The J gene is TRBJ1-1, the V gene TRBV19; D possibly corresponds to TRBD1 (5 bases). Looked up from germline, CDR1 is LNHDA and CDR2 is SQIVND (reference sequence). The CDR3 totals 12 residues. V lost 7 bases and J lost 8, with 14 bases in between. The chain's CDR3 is CASTRDPWEAFF. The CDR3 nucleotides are TGTGCCAGTACTCGGGACCCCTGGGAAGCTTTCTTT.

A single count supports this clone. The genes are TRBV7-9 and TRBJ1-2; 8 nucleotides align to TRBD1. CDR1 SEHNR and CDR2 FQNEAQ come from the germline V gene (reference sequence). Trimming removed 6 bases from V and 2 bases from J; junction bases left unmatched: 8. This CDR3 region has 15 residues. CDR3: CASSTRQGLNYGYTF. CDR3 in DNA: TGTGCCAGCAGTACCCGACAGGGGCTGAACTATGGCTACACCTTC.

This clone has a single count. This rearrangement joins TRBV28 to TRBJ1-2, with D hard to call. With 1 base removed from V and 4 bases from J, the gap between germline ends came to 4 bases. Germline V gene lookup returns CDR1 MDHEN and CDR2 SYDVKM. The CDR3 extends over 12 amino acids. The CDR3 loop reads CASSLSGYGYTF. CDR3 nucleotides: TGTGCCAGCAGTTTATCCGGCTATGGCTACACCTTC.

This CDR3 is CASSLGGQGSQPQHF. CDR3 bases: TGTGCCAGCAGCTTAGGGGGACAGGGAAGTCAGCCCCAGCATTTT. The rearrangement uses TRBV7-9 and TRBJ1-5, with 9 bases aligning to TRBD1. V was pared by 1 base and J by 6 bases, with 4 bases of the junction left unmatched. Per germline, CDR1 SEHNR and CDR2 FQNEAQ (reference sequence). This CDR3 contains 15 residues.

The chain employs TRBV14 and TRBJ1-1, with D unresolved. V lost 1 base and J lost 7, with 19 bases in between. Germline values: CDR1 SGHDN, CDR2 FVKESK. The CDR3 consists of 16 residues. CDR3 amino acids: CASSQVPTVVSDEAFF. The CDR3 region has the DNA TGTGCCAGCAGCCAAGTTCCTACCGTAGTAAGTGATGAAGCTTTCTTT.

CDR3 amino acids: CASKIAGNTIYF. As DNA, the CDR3 is TGTGCCAGCAAAATAGCGGGAAACACCATATATTTT. J is TRBJ1-3 and V is TRBV12-3 or TRBV12-4, with D uncertain. The CDR3 consists of 12 residues. V was shortened by 7 bases and J by 4 bases, with 8 bases between the two germline ends.

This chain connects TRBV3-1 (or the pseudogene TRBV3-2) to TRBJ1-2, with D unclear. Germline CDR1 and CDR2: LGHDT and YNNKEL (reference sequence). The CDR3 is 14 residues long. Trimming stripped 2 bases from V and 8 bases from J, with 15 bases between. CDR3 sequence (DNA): TGTGCCAGCAGCCAATTGGCTCTAACGGGAGGCTACACCTTC. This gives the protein CASSQLALTGGYTF.

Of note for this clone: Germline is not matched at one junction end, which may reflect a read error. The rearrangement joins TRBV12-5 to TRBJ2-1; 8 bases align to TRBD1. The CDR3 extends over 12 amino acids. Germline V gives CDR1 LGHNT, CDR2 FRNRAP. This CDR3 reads CASGLAGGRGIF. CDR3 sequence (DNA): TGTGCTAGTGGTTTGGCAGGGGGCAGGGGGATCTTC.

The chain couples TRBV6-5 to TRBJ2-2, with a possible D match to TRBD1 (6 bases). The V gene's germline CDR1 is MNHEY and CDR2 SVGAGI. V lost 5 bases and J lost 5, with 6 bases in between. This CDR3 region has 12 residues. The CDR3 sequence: CASSRGTGELFF. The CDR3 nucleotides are TGTGCCAGCAGTAGGGGGACCGGGGAGCTGTTTTTT.

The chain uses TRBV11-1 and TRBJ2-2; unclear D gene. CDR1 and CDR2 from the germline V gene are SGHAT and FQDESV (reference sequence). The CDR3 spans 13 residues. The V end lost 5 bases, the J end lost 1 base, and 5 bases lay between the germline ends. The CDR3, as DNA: TGTGCCAGCAGCCGGGTGAACACCGGGGAGCTGTTTTTT. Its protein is CASSRVNTGELFF.

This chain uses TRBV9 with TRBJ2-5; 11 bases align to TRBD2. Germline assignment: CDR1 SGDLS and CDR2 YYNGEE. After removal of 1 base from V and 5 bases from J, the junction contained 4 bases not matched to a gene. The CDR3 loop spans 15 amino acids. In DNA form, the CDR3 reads TGTGCCAGCAGCGTAACTAGCGGGGGTGTGGAGACCCAGTACTTC. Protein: CASSVTSGGVETQYF.

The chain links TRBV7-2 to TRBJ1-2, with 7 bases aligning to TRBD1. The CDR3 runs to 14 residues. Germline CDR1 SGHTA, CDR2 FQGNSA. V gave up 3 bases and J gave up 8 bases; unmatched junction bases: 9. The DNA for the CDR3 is TGTGCCAGCAGCTTCGACAGGGCCAGCGGGGGCTACACCTTC. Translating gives CASSFDRASGGYTF. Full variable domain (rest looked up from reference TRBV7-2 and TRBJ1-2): GAGVSQSPSNKVTEKGKDVELRCDPISGHTALYWYRQSLGQGLEFLIYFQGNSAPDKSGLPSDRFSAERTGGSVSTLTIQRTQQEDSAVYLCASSFDRASGGYTFGSGTRLTVV.

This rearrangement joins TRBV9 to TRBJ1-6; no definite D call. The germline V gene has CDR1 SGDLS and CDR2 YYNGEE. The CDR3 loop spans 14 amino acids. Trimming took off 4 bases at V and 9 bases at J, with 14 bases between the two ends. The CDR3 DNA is TGTGCCAGCAGCCCGGTCAATGAGGGTTCACCCCTCCACTTT. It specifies CASSPVNEGSPLHF.

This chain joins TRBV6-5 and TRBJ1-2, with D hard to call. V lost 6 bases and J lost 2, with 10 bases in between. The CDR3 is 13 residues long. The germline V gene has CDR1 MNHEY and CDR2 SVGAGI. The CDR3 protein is CASRLTVNYGYTF. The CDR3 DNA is TGTGCCAGCAGACTAACGGTGAACTATGGCTACACCTTC.

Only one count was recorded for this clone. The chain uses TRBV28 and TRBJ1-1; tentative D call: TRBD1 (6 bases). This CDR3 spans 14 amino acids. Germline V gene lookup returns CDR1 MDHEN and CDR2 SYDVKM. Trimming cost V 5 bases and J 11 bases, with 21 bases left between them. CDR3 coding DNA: TGTGCCAGCAGTCCTCACAGGGTGAACCAGTGGGCTTTCTTT. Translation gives CASSPHRVNQWAFF.

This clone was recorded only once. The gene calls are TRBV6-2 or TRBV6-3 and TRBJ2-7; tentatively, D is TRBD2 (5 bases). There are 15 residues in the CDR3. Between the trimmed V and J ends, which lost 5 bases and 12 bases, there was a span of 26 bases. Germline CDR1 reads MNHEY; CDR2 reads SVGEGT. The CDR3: CASSLSTGPADLRYF. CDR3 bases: TGTGCCAGCAGTCTTTCTACCGGGCCAGCGGACCTTCGGTACTTC.

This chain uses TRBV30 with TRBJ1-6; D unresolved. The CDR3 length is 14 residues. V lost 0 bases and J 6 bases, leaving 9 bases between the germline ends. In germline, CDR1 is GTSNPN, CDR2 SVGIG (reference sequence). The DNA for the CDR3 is TGTGCCTGGAGTGTAATCGGGAGTAATTCACCCCTCCACTTT. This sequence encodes CAWSVIGSNSPLHF.

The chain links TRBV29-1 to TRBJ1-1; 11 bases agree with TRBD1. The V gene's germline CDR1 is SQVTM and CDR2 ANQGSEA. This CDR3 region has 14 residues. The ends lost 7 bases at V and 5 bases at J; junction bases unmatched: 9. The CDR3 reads CSGGQGASWTEAFF. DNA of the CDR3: TGCAGCGGAGGACAGGGGGCGAGTTGGACTGAAGCTTTCTTT.

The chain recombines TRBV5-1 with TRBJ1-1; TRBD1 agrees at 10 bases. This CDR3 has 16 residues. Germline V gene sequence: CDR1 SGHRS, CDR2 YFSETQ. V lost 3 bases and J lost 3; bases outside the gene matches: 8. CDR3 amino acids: CASSSHRDRGYTEAFF. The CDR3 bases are TGCGCCAGCAGCTCTCACCGGGACAGGGGCTACACTGAAGCTTTCTTT.

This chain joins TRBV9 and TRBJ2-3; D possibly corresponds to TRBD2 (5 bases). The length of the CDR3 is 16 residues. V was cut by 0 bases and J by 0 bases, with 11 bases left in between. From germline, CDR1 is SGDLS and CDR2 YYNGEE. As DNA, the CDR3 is TGTGCCAGCAGCGTAGATGGCGGGTCTAGCACAGATACGCAGTATTTT. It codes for CASSVDGGSSTDTQYF. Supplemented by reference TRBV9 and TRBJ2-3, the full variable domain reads DSGVTQTPKHLITATGQRVTLRCSPRSGDLSVYWYQQSLDQGLQFLIQYYNGEERAKGNILERFSAQQFPDLHSELNLSSLELGDSALYFCASSVDGGSSTDTQYFGPGTRLTVL.

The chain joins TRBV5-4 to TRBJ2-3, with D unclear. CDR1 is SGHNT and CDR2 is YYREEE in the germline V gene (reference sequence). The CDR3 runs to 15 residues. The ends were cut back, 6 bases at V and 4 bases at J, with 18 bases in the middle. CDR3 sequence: CASTPSPVQADTQYF. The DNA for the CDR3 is TGTGCCAGCACCCCATCTCCTGTTCAGGCAGATACGCAGTATTTT.

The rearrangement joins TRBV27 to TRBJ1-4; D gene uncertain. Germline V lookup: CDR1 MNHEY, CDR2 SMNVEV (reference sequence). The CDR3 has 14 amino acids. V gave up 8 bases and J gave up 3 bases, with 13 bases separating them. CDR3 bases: TGTGCCAGCGGCTACACTGGAGCTAATGAAAAACTGTTTTTT. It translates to CASGYTGANEKLFF.

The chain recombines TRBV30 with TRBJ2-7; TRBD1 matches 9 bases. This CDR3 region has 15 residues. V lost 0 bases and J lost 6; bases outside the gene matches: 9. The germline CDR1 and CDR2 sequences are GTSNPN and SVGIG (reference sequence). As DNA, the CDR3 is TGTGCCTGGAGTGTACGGACAGGGGAAGGTTTCGAGCAGTACTTC. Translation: CAWSVRTGEGFEQYF.

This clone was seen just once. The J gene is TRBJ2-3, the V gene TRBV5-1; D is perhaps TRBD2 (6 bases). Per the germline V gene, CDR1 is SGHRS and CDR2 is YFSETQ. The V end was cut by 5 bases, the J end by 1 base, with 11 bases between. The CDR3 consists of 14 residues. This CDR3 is CASRRRGGTDTQYF. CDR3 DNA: TGCGCCAGCAGAAGGAGGGGAGGCACAGATACGCAGTATTTT. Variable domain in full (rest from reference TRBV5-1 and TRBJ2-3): KAGVTQTPRYLIKTRGQQVTLSCSPISGHRSVSWYQQTPGQGLQFLFEYFSETQRNKGNFPGRFSGRQFSNSRSEMNVSTLELGDSALYLCASRRRGGTDTQYFGPGTRLTVL.

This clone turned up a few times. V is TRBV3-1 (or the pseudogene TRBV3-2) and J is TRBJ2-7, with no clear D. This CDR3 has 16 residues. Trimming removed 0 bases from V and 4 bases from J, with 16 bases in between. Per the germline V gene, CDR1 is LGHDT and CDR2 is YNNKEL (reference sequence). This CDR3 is CASSQDTGFVSYEQYF. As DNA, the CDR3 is TGTGCCAGCAGCCAAGACACCGGCTTTGTCTCTTACGAGCAGTACTTC.

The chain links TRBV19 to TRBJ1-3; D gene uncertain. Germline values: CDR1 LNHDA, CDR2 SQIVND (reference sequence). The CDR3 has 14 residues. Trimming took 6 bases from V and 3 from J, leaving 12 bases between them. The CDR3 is CASRNREFGNTIYF. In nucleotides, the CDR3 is TGTGCCAGTAGAAATCGGGAGTTTGGAAACACCATATATTTT.

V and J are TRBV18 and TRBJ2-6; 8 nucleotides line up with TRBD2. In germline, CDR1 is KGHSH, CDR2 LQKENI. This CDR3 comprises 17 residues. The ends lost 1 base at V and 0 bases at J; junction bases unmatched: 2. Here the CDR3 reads CASSPLAGSSGANVLTF. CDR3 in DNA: TGTGCCAGCTCACCACTAGCGGGGAGCTCTGGGGCCAACGTCCTGACTTTC. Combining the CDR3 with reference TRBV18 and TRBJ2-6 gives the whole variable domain NAGVMQNPRHLVRRRGQEARLRCSPMKGHSHVYWYRQLPEEGLKFMVYLQKENIIDESGMPKERFSAEFPKEGPSILRIQQVVRGDSAAYFCASSPLAGSSGANVLTFGAGSRLTVL.

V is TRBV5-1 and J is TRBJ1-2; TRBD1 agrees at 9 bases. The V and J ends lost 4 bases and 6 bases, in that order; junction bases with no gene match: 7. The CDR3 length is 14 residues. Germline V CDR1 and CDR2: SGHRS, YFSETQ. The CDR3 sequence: CASSDQGQGDGYTF. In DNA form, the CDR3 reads TGCGCCAGCAGCGATCAGGGACAGGGAGATGGCTACACCTTC. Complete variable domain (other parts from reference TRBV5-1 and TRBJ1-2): KAGVTQTPRYLIKTRGQQVTLSCSPISGHRSVSWYQQTPGQGLQFLFEYFSETQRNKGNFPGRFSGRQFSNSRSEMNVSTLELGDSALYLCASSDQGQGDGYTFGSGTRLTVV.

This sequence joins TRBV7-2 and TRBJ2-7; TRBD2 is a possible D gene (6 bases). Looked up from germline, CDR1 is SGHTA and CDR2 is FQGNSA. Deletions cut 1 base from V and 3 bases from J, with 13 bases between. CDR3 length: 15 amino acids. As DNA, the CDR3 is TGTGCCAGCAGCTTAGACCCAGGGACTTACTACGAGCAGTACTTC. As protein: CASSLDPGTYYEQYF.

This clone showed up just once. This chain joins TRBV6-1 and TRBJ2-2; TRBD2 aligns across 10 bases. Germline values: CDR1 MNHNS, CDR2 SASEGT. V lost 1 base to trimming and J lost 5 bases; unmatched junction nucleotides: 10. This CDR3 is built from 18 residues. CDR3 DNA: TGTGCCAGCAGTGAAGGGGCTAGCGGGGGACGTGGTACCGGGGAGCTGTTTTTT. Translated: CASSEGASGGRGTGELFF.

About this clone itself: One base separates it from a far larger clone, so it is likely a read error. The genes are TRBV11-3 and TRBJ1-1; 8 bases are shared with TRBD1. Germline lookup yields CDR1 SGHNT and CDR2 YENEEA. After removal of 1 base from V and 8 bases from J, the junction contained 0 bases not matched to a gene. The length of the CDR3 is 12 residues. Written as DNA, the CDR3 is TGTGCCAGCAGCTTAGGGGACAGGGAAGCTTTCTTT. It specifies CASSLGDREAFF. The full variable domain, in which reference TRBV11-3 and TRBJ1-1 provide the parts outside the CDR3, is EAGVVQSPRYKIIEKKQPVAFWCNPISGHNTLYWYLQNLGQGPELLIRYENEEAVDDSQLPKDRFSAERLKGVDSTLKIQPAELGDSAVYLCASSLGDREAFFGQGTRLTVV.